This T cell receptor (beta chain) was sequenced during a study of blood T cell repertoires in COVID-19. At the level of the study: The origin of the acute and convalescent COVID-19 samples was the United States, Italy and Spain.

The data were produced by immunoSEQ multiplex PCR, yet TCRdb's version contains in-frame clones alone and is incomplete. Among about 260,000 clones listed, 75% to 90% were seen once. CDR3 length: 15 residues. The germline CDR1 and CDR2 sequences are MNHEY and SVGAGI. Trimming cost V 11 bases and J 0 bases; bases outside gene matches: 12. The sequence was collected from a man between 25 and 39 years old with active or convalescent COVID-19. The sample comprised peripheral blood. The rearrangement uses TRBV6-5 and TRBJ1-1; 7 nucleotides agree with TRBD1. CDR3 region: CAGKENRGLNTEAFF. CDR3 DNA: TGTGCCGGGAAAGAGAACAGGGGATTGAACACTGAAGCTTTCTTT.